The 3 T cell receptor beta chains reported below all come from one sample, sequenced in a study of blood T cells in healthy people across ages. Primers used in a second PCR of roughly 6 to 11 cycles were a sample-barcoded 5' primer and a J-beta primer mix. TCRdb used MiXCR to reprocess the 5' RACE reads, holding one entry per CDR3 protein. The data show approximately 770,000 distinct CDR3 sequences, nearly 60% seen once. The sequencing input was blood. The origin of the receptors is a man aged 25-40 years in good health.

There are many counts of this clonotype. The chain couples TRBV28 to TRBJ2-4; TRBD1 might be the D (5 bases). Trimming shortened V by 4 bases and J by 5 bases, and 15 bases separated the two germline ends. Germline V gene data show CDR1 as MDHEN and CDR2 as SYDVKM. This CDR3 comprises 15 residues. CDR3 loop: CASSSGGAGENIQYF. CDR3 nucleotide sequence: TGTGCCAGCAGTTCGGGTGGGGCTGGGGAAAACATTCAGTACTTC.

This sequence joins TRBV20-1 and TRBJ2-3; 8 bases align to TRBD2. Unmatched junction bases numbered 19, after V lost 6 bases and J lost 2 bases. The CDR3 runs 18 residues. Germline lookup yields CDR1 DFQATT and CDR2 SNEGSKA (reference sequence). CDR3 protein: CSAQARRGARSVTDTQYF. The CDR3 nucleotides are TGCAGTGCCCAAGCTAGGCGGGGGGCCCGGTCGGTCACAGATACGCAGTATTTT.

The CDR3: CASSPMTVTGYTF. In DNA, the CDR3 is TGTGCCAGCAGTCCCATGACGGTGACCGGCTACACCTTC. This chain uses TRBV12-3 or TRBV12-4 with TRBJ1-2, with D hard to call. Deletions cut 5 bases from V and 8 bases from J, with 15 bases between. The length of the CDR3 is 13 residues.